This T cell receptor beta chain was obtained from a study of blood T cell repertoires in COVID-19. The CDR3 sequence is 17 residues long. Germline CDR1 is SGHNT and CDR2 is YYREEE (reference sequence). Trimming cost V 2 bases and J 7 bases; bases outside gene matches: 12. Measured with immunoSEQ multiplex PCR; TCRdb has only the in-frame clones, and not every one. The sample lists 3,000 to 4,000 clones; more than 70% were seen once. Sequencing input: peripheral blood. The chain is built from TRBV5-4 and TRBJ1-6, with 7 bases aligning to TRBD1. This receptor was identified in a human donor in a cohort sampled during active COVID-19. The CDR3 nucleotides are TGTGCCAGCAGCTTCGGGGACAGCCGTGGGGTAAATTCACCCCTCCACTTT. Protein sequence: CASSFGDSRGVNSPLHF.